This TCR beta chain emerged from a study of metastatic and nonmetastatic thyroid tumors. Every patient underwent thyroid surgery untreated. This clone was found many times. Via MiXCR, TCRdb re-called the PCR reads. The data hold approximately 38,000 clones, with approximately 16% observed a single time. There are 15 residues in the CDR3. Germline CDR1 is DFQATT and CDR2 is SNEGSKA (reference sequence). V was pared by 6 bases and J by 4 bases, with 22 bases between. The material sequenced was tumor tissue. The chain carries TRBV20-1 and TRBJ2-7, with D possibly called TRBD1 or TRBD2 (5 bases each). This receptor was taken from a female donor with papillary thyroid cancer or a benign thyroid nodule (not recorded which). Some clones in this sample may be carry-over from other donors' samples. CDR3 in amino acids: CSAQPLRGPGYEQYF. The CDR3 nucleotides are TGCAGTGCCCAACCTCTTCGGGGCCCTGGGTACGAGCAGTACTTC.